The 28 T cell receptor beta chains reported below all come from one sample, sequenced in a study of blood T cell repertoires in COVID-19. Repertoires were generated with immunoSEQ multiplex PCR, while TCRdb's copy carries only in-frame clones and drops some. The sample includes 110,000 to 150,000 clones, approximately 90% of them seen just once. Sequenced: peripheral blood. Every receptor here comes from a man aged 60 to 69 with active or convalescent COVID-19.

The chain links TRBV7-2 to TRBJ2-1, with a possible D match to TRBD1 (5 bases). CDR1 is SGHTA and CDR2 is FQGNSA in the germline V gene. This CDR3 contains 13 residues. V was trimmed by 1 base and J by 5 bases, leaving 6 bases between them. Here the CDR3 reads CASSLGRDNEQFF. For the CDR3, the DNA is TGTGCCAGCAGCTTAGGCAGGGACAATGAGCAGTTCTTC.

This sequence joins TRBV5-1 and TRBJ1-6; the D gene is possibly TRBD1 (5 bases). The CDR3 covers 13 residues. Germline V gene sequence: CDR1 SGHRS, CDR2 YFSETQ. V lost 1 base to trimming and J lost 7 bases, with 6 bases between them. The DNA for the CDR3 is TGCGCCAGCAGCTTGTCAGGGAATTCACCCCTCCACTTT. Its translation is CASSLSGNSPLHF.

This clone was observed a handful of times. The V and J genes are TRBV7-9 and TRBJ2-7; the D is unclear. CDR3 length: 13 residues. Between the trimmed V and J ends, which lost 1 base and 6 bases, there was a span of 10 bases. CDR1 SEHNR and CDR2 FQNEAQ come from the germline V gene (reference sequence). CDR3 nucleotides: TGTGCCAGCAGCTTAGGTCAGGTCGGCGAGCAGTACTTC. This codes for CASSLGQVGEQYF.

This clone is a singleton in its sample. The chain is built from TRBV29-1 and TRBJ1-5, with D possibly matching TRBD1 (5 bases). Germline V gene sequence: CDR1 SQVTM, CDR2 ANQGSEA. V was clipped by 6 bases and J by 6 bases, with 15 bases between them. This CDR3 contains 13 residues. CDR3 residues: CSVRVGEAQPQHF. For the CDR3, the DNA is TGCAGCGTAAGGGTAGGGGAGGCTCAGCCCCAGCATTTT.

The CDR3 is CASSPIHLPTGDTQYF. Written as DNA, the CDR3 is TGTGCCAGCTCACCGATCCACTTACCTACGGGGGATACGCAGTATTTT. The chain carries TRBV18 and TRBJ2-3, with D possibly TRBD2 on 5 matching bases. Germline V lookup: CDR1 KGHSH, CDR2 LQKENI. CDR3 length equals 16 residues. Deletions cut 3 bases from V and 6 bases from J, with 19 bases between.

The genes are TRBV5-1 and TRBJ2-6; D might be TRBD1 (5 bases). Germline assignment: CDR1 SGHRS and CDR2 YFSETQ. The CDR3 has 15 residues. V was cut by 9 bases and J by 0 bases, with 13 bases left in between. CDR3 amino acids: CATRGAFSGANVLTF. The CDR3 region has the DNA TGCGCCACCCGTGGGGCCTTCTCTGGGGCCAACGTCCTGACTTTC.

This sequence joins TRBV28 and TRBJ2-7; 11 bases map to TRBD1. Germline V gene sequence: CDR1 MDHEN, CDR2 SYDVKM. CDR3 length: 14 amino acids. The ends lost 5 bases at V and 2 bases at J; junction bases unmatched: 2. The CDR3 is CASSPGQGAYEQYF. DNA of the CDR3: TGTGCCAGCAGTCCGGGACAGGGGGCCTACGAGCAGTACTTC.

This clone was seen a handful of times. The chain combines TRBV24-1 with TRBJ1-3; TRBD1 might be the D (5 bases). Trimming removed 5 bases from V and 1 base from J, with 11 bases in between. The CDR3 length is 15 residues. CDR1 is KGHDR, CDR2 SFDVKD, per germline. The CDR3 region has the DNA TGTGCCACCAGTGGGGGGGGGAGTTCTGGAAACACCATATATTTT. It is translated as CATSGGGSSGNTIYF.

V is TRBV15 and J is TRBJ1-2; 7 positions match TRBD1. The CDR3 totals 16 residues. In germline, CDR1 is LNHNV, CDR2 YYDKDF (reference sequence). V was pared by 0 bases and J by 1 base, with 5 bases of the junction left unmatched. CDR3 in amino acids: CATSRDVGTVNYGYTF. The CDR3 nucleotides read TGTGCCACCAGCAGAGATGTGGGGACAGTTAACTATGGCTACACCTTC.

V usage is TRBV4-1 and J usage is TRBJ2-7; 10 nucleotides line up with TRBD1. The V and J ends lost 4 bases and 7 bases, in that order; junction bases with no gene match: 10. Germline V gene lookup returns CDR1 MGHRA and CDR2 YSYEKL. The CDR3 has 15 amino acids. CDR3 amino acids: CASSLRPGQGMEQYF. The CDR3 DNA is TGCGCCAGCAGCCTCCGCCCGGGACAGGGGATGGAGCAGTACTTC.

CDR3 in DNA: TGTGCCAGCAGTTCCGCCACAGGGGGGCGTCGAGAAAAACTGTTTTTT. This sequence encodes CASSSATGGRREKLFF. The chain couples TRBV28 to TRBJ1-4; TRBD1 matches at 8 bases. V was pared by 4 bases and J by 8 bases, with 12 bases of the junction left unmatched. The CDR3 has 16 residues. Per the germline V gene, CDR1 is MDHEN and CDR2 is SYDVKM.

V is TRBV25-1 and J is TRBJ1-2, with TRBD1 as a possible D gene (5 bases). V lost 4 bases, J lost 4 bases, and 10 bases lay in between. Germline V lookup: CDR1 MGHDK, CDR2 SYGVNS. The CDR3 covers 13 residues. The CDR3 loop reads CASSAGGGYGYTF. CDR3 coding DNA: TGTGCCAGCAGTGCTGGGGGAGGCTATGGCTACACCTTC.

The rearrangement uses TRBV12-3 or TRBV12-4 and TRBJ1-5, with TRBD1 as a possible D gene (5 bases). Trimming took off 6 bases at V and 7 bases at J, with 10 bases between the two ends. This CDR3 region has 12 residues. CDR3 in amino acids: CASSPGQQPQHF. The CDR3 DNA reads TGTGCCAGCAGCCCAGGGCAACAGCCCCAGCATTTT.

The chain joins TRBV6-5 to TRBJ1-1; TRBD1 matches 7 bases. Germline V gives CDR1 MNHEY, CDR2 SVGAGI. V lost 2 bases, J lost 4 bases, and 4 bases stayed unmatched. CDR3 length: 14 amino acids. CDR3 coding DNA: TGTGCCAGCAGTTACAGGGGGCTAGGCACTGAAGCTTTCTTT. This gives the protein CASSYRGLGTEAFF.

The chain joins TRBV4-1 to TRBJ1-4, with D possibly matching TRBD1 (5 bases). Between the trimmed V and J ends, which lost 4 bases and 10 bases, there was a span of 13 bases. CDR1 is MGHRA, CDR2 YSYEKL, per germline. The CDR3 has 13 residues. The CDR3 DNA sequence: TGCGCCAGCAGCCCGGGACTGGGAGTAAAACTGTTTTTT. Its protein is CASSPGLGVKLFF.

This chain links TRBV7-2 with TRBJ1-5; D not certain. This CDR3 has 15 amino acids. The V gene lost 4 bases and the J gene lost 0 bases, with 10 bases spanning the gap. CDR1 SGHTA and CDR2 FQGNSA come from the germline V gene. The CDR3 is CASSSAVYSNQPQHF. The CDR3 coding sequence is TGTGCCAGCAGCTCTGCGGTTTATAGCAATCAGCCCCAGCATTTT.

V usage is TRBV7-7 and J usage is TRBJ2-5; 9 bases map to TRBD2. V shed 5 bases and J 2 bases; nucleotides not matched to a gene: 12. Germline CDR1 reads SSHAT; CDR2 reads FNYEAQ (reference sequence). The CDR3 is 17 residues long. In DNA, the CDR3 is TGTGCCAGCAGCCCGAGATTTGGAGCGGGGGGACAAGAGACCCAGTACTTC. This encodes CASSPRFGAGGQETQYF. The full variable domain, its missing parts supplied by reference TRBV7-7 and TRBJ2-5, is GAGVSQSPRYKVTKRGQDVTLRCDPISSHATLYWYQQALGQGPEFLTYFNYEAQPDKSGLPSDRFSAERPEGSISTLTIQRTEQRDSAMYRCASSPRFGAGGQETQYFGPGTRLLVL.

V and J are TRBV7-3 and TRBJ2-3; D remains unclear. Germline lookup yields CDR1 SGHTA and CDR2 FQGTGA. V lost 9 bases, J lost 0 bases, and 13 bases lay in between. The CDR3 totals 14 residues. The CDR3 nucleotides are TGTGCCAGGCCCTTCCCAGGTAGCACAGATACGCAGTATTTT. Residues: CARPFPGSTDTQYF.

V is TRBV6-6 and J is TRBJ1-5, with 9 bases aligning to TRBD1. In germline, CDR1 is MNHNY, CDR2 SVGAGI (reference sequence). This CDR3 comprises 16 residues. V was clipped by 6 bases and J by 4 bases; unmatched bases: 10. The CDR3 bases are TGTGCCAGCAGCGATTCCGGGACAGGGTTTAATCAGCCCCAGCATTTT. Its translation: CASSDSGTGFNQPQHF.

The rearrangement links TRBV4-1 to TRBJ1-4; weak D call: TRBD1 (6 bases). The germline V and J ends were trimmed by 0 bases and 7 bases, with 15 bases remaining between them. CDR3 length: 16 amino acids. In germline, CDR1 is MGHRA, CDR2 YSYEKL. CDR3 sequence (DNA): TGCGCCAGCAGCCAAGATTCAGGACAGAGGACTGAAAAACTGTTTTTT. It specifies CASSQDSGQRTEKLFF.

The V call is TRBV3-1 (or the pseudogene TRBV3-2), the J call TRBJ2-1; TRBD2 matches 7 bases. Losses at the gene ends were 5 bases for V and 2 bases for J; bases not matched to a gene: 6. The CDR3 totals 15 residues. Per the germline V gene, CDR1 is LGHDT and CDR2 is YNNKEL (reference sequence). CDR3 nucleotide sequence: TGTGCCAGCAGCACCAGGAGCGGGACCTACAATGAGCAGTTCTTC. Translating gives CASSTRSGTYNEQFF.

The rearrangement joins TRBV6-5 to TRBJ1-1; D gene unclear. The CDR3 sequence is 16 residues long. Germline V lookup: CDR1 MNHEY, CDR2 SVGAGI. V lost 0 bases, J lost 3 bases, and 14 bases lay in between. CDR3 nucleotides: TGTGCCAGCAGTTACTCTAGGCCGGGAACTGACACTGAAGCTTTCTTT. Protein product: CASSYSRPGTDTEAFF.

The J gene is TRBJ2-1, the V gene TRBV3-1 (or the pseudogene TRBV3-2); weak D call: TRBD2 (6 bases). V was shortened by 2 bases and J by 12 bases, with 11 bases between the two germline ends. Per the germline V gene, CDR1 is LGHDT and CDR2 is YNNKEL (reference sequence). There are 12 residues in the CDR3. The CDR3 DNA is TGTGCCAGCAGCCAAATCAGGAGGGGGCAGTTCTTC. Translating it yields CASSQIRRGQFF.

CDR3 nucleotide sequence: TGTGCCAGCAGCTTAGCGCCACTAGAGGTTACCTACGAGCAGTACTTC. This sequence encodes CASSLAPLEVTYEQYF. The genes are TRBV7-2 and TRBJ2-7, with D possibly TRBD2 on 5 matching bases. Germline V gene data show CDR1 as SGHTA and CDR2 as FQGNSA. The CDR3 has 16 amino acids. V lost 0 bases, J lost 2 bases, and 14 bases lay in between.

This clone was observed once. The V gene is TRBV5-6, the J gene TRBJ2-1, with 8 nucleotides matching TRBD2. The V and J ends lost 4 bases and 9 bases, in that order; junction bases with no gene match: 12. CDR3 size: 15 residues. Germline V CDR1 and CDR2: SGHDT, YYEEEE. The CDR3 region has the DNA TGTGCCAGCAGCCCCAGGGAGCGGGGGACTATTGAGCAGTTCTTC. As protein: CASSPRERGTIEQFF.

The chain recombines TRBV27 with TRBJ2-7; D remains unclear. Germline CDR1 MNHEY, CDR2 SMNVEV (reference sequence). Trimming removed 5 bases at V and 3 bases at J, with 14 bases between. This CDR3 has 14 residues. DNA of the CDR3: TGTGCCAGCAGTCCCCCGGGTCTGGACTACGAGCAGTACTTC. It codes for CASSPPGLDYEQYF.

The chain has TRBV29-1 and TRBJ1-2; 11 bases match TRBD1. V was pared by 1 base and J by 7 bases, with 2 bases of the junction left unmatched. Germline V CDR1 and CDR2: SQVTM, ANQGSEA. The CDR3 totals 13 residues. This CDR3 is CSVEGGQGGGYTF. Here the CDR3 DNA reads TGCAGCGTTGAAGGGGGACAGGGGGGTGGCTACACCTTC.

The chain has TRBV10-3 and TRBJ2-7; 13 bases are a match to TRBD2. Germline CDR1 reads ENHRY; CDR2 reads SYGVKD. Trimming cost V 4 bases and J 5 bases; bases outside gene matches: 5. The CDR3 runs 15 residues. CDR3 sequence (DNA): TGTGCCATCAGTGGGACTAGCGGGGGTAAGAACGAGCAGTACTTC. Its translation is CAISGTSGGKNEQYF.